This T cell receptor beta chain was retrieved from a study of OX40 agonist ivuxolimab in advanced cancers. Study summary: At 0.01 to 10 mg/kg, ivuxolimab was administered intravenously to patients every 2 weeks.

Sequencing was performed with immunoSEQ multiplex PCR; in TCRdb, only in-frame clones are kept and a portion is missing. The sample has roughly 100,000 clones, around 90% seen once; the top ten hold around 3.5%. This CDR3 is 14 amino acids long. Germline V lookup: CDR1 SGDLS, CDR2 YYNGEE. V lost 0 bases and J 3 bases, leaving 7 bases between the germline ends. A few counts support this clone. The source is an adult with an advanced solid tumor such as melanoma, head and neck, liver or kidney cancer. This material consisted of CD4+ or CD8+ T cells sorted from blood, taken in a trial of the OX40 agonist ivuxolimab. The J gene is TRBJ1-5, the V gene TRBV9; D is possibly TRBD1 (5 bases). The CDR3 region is CASSVGGPNQPQHF. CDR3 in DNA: TGTGCCAGCAGCGTAGGGGGACCCAATCAGCCCCAGCATTTT.